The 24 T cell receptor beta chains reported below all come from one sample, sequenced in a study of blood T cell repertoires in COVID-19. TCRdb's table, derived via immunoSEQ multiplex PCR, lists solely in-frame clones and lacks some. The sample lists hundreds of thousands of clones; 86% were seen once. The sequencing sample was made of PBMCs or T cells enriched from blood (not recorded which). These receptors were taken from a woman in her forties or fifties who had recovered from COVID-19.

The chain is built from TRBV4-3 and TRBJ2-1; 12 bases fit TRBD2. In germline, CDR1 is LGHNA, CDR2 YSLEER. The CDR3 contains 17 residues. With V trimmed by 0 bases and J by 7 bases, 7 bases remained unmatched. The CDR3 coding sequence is TGCGCCAGCAGCCAAGAGACTAGCGGGAGAGGTTGGAATGAGCAGTTCTTC. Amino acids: CASSQETSGRGWNEQFF.

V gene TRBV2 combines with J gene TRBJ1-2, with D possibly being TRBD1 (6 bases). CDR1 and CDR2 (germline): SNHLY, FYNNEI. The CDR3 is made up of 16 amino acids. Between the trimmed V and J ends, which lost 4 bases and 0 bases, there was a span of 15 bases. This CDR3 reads CASSVPGRTANYGYTF. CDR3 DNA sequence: TGTGCCAGCAGTGTCCCGGGACGGACAGCTAACTATGGCTACACCTTC.

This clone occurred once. In nucleotides, the CDR3 is TGCGCCAGCAGCCAAGGTTGGTGGTCTATGGGGACAGGGCTTTTTGGGTCCTACGAGCAGTACTTC. Protein product: CASSQGWWSMGTGLFGSYEQYF. The chain recombines TRBV4-1 with TRBJ2-7; 9 bases agree with TRBD1. The CDR3 extends over 22 amino acids. V shed 1 base and J 1 base; nucleotides not matched to a gene: 23. Germline CDR1 and CDR2: MGHRA and YSYEKL.

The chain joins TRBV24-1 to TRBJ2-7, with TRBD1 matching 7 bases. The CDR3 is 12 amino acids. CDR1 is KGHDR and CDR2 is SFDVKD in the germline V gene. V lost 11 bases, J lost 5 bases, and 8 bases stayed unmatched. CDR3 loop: CAISKDRHEQYF. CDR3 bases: TGTGCCATCTCGAAGGACAGGCACGAGCAGTACTTC.

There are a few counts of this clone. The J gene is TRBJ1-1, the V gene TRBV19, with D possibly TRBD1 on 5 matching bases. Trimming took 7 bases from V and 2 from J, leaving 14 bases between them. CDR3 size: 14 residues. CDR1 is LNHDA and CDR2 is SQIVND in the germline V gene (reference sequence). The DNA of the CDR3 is TGTGCCAGTAAATTTGGACACCTTAACACTGAAGCTTTCTTT. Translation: CASKFGHLNTEAFF.

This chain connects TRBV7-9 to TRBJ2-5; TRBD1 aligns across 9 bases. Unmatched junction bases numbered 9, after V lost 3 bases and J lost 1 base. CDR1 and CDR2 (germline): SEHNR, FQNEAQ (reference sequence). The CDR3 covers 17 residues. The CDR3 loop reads CASSFRPGTGFQETQYF. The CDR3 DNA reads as TGTGCCAGCAGCTTCCGACCGGGGACAGGGTTCCAAGAGACCCAGTACTTC.

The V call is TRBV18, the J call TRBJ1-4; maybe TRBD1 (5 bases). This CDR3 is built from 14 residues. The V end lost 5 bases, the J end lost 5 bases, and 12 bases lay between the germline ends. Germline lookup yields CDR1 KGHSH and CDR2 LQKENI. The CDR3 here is CASSAGFGNEKLFF. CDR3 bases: TGTGCCAGCTCAGCAGGGTTTGGGAATGAAAAACTGTTTTTT. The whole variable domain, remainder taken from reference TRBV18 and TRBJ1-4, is NAGVMQNPRHLVRRRGQEARLRCSPMKGHSHVYWYRQLPEEGLKFMVYLQKENIIDESGMPKERFSAEFPKEGPSILRIQQVVRGDSAAYFCASSAGFGNEKLFFGSGTQLSVL.

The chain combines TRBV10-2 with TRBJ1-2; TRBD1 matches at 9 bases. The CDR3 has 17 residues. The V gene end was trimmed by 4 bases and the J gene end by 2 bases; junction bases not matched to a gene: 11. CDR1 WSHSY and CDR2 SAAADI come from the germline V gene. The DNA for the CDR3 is TGCGCCAGCAGTGGGGCTACAGGGGGCGGGTTGAACTATGGCTACACCTTC. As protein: CASSGATGGGLNYGYTF.

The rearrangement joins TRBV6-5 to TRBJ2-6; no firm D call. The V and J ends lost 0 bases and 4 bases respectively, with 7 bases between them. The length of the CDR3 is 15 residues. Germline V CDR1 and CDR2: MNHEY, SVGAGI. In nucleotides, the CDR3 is TGTGCCAGCAGTTACTCTCCCGGGGGGGCCAACGTCCTGACTTTC. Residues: CASSYSPGGANVLTF.

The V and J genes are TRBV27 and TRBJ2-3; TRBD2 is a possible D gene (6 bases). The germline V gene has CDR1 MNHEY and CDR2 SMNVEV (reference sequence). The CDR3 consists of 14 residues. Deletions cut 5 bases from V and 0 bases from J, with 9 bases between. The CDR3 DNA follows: TGTGCCAGCAGTCCTAGCGCCAGCACAGATACGCAGTATTTT. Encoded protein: CASSPSASTDTQYF.

This CDR3 reads CASSQRGNRDTQYF. DNA for the CDR3: TGTGCCAGCAGCCAAAGGGGTAACAGGGATACGCAGTATTTT. This chain joins TRBV3-1 (or the pseudogene TRBV3-2) and TRBJ2-3, with D possibly TRBD1 on 5 matching bases. The CDR3 consists of 14 residues. Germline V CDR1 and CDR2: LGHDT, YNNKEL (reference sequence). With 2 bases removed from V and 6 bases from J, the gap between germline ends came to 12 bases.

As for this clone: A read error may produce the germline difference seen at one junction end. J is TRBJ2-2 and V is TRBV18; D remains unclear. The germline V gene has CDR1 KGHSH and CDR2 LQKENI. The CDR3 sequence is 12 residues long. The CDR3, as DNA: TGTGCCACCTCATCCATTTCCGGGGAGCTGTTTTTT. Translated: CATSSISGELFF.

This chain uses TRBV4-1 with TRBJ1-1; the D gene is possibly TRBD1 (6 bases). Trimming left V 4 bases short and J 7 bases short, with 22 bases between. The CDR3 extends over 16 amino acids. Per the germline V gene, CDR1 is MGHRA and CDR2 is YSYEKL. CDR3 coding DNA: TGCGCCAGCAGCCTCAGAACCGGGACACTTAAGGGTGAAGCTTTCTTT. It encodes CASSLRTGTLKGEAFF.

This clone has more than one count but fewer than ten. The CDR3 DNA reads as TGCAGCGTTGAAGTGAGGGGGCTAGTAGCTGGGGCCAACGTCCTGACTTTC. It is translated as CSVEVRGLVAGANVLTF. V and J are TRBV29-1 and TRBJ2-6; 7 positions agree with TRBD1. Germline-derived CDR1 and CDR2 are SQVTM and ANQGSEA. V was pared by 1 base and J by 2 bases, with 8 bases of the junction left unmatched. The CDR3 runs to 17 residues. Drawing the rest from reference TRBV29-1 and TRBJ2-6, the complete variable domain is SAVISQKPSRDICQRGTSLTIQCQVDSQVTMMFWYRQQPGQSLTLIATANQGSEATYESGFVIDKFPISRPNLTFSTLTVSNMSPEDSSIYLCSVEVRGLVAGANVLTFGAGSRLTVL.

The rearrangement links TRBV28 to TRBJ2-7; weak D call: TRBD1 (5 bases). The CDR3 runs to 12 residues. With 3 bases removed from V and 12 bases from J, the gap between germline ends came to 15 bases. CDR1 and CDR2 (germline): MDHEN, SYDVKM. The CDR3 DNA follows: TGTGCCAGCAGTTTCCTTGGCAGTAGGGGGTACTTC. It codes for CASSFLGSRGYF.

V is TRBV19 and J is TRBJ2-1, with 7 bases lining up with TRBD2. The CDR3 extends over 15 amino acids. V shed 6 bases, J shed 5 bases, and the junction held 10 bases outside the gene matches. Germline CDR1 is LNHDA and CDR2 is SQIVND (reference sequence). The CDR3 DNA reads TGTGCCAGTAGACACAGCGGGGAGAAAAACAATGAGCAGTTCTTC. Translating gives CASRHSGEKNNEQFF.

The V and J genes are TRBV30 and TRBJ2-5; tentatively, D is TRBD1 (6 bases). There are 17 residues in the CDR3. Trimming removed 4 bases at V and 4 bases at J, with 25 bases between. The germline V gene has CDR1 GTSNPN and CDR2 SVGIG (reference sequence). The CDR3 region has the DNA TGTGCCTGGACCCGACGACCGCCCGGGACATACTCAGAGACCCAGTACTTC. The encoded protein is CAWTRRPPGTYSETQYF.

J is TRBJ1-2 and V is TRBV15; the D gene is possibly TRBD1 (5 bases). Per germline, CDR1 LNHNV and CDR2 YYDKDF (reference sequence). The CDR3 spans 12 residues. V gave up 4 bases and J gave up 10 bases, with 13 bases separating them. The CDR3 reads CATSIGAGDYTF. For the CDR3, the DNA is TGTGCCACCAGCATAGGGGCGGGGGACTACACCTTC.

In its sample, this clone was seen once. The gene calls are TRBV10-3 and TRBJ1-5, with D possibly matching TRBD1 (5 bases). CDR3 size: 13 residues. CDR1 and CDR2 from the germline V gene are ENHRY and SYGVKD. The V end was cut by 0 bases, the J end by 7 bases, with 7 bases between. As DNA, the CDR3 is TGTGCCATCAGTGAGTCGTCAGGGCAGCCCCAGCATTTT. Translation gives CAISESSGQPQHF.

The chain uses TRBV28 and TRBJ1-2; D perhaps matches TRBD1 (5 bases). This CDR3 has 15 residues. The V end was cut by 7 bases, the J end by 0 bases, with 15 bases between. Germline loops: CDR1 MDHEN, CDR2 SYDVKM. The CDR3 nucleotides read TGTGCCAGCACTATTGGCGGGGGGGCTAACTATGGCTACACCTTC. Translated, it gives CASTIGGGANYGYTF.

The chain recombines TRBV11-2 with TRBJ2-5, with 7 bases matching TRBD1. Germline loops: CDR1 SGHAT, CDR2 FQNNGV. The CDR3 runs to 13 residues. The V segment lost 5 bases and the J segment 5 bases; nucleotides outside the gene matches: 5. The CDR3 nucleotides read TGTGCCAGCAGCCAAGGGGGCTTGGAGACCCAGTACTTC. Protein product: CASSQGGLETQYF.

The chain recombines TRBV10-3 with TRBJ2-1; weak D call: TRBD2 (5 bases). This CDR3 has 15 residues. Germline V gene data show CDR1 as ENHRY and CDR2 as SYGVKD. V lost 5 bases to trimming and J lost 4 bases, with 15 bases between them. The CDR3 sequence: CAISLPTGRYNEQFF. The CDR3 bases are TGTGCCATCAGTCTACCAACGGGGAGATACAATGAGCAGTTCTTC.

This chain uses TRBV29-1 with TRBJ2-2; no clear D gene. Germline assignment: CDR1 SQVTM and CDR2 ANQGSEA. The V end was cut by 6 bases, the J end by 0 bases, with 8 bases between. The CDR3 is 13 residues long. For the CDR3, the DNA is TGCAGCGTACGACAATCGAACACCGGGGAGCTGTTTTTT. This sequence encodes CSVRQSNTGELFF.

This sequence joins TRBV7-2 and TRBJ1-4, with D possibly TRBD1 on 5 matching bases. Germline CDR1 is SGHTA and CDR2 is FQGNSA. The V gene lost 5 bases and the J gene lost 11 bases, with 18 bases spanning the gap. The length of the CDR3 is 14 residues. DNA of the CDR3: TGTGCCAGCAGCCCCCGGCCGAAGGGGTTTAAACTGTTTTTT. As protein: CASSPRPKGFKLFF.